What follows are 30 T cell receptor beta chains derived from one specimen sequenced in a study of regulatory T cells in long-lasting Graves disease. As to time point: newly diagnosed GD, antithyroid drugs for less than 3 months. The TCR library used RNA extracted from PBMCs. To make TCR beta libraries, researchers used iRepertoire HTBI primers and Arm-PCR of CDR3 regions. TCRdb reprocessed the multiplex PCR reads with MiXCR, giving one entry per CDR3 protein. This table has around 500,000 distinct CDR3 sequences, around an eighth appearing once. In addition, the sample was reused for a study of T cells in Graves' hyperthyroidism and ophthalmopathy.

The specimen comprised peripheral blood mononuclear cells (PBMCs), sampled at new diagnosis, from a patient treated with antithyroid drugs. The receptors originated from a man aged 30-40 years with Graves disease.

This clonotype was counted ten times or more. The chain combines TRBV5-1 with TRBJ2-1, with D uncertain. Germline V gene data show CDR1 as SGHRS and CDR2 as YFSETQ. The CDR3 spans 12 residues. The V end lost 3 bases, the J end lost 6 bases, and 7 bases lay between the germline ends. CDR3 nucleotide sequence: TGCGCCAGCAGCTCCGGCCGCAATGAGCAGTTCTTC. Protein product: CASSSGRNEQFF.

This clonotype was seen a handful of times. The CDR3 protein is CASSFYGLGNTEAFF. The CDR3 DNA reads TGTGCCAGCAGCTTTTATGGTTTGGGGAACACTGAAGCTTTCTTT. The V gene is TRBV5-6, the J gene TRBJ1-1; D unclear. The CDR3 has 15 residues. Trimming shortened V by 2 bases and J by 1 base, and 12 bases separated the two germline ends. CDR1 SGHDT and CDR2 YYEEEE come from the germline V gene.

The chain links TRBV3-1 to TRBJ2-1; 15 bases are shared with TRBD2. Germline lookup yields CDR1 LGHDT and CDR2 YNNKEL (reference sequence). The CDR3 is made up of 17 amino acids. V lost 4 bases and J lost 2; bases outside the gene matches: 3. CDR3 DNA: TGTGCCAGCAGCCGTCGGACTAGCGGGAGGGCCTACAATGAGCAGTTCTTC. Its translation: CASSRRTSGRAYNEQFF.

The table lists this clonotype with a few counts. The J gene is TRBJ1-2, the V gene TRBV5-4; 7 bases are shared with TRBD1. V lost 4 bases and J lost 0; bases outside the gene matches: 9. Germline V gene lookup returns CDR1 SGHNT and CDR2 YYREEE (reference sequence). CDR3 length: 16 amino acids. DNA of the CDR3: TGTGCCAGCAGCCTACCCCGGGACAGAACTAACTATGGCTACACCTTC. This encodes CASSLPRDRTNYGYTF. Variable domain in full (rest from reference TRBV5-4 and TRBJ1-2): ETGVTQSPTHLIKTRGQQVTLRCSSQSGHNTVSWYQQALGQGPQFIFQYYREEENGRGNFPPRFSGLQFPNYSSELNVNALELDDSALYLCASSLPRDRTNYGYTFGSGTRLTVV.

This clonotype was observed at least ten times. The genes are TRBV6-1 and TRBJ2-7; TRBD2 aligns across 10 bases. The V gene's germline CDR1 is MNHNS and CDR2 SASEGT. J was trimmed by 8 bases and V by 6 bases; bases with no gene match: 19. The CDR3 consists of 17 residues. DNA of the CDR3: TGTGCCAGCAGCAACTCCGGATTACTAGCGGGATCTACGAAGCAGTACTTC. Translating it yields CASSNSGLLAGSTKQYF.

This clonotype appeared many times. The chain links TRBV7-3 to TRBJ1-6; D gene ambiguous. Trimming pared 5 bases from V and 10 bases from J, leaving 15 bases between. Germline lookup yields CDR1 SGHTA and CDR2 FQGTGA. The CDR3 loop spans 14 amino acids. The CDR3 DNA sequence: TGTGCCAGCAGCCCCGGAACGCTTGGGTCACCCCTCCACTTT. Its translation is CASSPGTLGSPLHF. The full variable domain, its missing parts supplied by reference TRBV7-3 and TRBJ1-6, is GAGVSQTPSNKVTEKGKYVELRCDPISGHTALYWYRQSLGQGPEFLIYFQGTGAADDSGLPNDRFFAVRPEGSVSTLKIQRTERGDSAVYLCASSPGTLGSPLHFGNGTRLTVT.

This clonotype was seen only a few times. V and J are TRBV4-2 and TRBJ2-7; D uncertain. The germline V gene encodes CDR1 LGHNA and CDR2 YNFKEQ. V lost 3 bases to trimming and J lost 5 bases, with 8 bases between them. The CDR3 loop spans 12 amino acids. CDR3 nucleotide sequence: TGTGCCAGCAGCCAGGGGTACGACGAGCAGTACTTC. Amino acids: CASSQGYDEQYF.

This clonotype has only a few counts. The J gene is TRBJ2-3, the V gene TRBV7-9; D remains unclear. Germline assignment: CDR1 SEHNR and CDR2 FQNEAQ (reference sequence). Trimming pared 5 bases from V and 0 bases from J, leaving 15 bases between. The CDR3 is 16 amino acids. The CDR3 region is CASSDVVWGSTDTQYF. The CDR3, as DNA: TGTGCCAGCAGCGACGTTGTTTGGGGAAGCACAGATACGCAGTATTTT.

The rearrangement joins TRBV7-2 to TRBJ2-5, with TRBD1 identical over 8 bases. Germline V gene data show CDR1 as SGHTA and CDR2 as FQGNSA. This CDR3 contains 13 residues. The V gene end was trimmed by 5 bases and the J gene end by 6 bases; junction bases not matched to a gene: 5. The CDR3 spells CASSRDRLQTQYF. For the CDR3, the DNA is TGTGCCAGCAGCCGGGACAGGTTACAGACCCAGTACTTC.

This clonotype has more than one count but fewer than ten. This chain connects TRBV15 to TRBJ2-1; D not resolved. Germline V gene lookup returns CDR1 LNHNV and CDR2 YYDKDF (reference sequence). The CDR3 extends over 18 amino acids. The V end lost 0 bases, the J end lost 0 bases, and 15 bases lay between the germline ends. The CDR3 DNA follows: TGTGCCACCAGCAGAGATTCCCAAATCCTTCGCTCCTACAATGAGCAGTTCTTC. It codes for CATSRDSQILRSYNEQFF.

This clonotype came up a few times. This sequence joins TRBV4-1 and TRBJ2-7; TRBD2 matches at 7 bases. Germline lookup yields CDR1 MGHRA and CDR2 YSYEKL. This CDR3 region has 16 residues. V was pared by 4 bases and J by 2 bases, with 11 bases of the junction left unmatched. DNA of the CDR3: TGCGCCAGCAGCCTAGTACCGGGACTACTCCCCTACGAGCAGTACTTC. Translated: CASSLVPGLLPYEQYF.

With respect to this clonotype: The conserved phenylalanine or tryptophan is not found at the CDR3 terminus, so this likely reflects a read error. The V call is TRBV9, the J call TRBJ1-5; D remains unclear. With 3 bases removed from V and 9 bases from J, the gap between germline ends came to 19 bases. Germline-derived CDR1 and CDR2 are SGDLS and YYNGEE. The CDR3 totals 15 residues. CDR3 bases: TGTGCCAGCAGCGCTGATTTGGGTTCTTCAGCGCCCCAGCATCTT. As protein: CASSADLGSSAPQHL.

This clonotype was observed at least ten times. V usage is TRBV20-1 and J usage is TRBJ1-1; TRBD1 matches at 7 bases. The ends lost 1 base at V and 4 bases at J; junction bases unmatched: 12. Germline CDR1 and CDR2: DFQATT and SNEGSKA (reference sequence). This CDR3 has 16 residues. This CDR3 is CSARGVGGRVSTEAFF. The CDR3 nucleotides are TGCAGTGCTAGAGGGGTAGGGGGCAGGGTAAGCACTGAAGCTTTCTTT.

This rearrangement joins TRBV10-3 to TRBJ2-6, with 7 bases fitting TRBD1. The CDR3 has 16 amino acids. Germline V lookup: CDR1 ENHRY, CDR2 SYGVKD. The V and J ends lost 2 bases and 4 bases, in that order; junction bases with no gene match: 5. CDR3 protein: CAISEEGGRGANVLTF. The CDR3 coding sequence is TGTGCCATCAGTGAGGAAGGGGGCCGGGGGGCCAACGTCCTGACTTTC.

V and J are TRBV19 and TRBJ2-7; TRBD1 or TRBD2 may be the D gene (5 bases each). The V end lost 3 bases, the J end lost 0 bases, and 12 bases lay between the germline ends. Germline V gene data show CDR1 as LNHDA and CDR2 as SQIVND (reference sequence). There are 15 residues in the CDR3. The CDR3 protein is CASSITREPSYEQYF. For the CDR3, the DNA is TGTGCCAGTAGTATCACCAGGGAGCCCTCCTACGAGCAGTACTTC.

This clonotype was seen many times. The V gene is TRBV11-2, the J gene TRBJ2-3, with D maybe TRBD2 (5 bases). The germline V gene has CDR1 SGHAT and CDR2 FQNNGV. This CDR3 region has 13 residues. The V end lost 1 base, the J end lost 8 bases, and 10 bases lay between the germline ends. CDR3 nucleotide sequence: TGTGCCAGCAGCTTAGCCTTGGCGGGTACGCAGTATTTT. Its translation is CASSLALAGTQYF.

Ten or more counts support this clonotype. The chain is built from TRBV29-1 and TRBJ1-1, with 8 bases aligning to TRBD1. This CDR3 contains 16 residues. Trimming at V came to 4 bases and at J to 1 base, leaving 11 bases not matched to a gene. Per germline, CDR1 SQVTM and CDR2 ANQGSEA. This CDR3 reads CSVGARGLGSNTEAFF. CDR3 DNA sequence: TGCAGCGTTGGTGCCAGGGGGCTGGGGTCGAACACTGAAGCTTTCTTT.

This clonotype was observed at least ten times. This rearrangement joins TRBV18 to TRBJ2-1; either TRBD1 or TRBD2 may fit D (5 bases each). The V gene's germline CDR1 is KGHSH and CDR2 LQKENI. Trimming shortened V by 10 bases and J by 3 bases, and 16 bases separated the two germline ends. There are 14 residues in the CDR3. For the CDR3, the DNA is TGTGCCACCTCCGGGGCGAGGGACTACAATGAGCAGTTCTTC. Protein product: CATSGARDYNEQFF.

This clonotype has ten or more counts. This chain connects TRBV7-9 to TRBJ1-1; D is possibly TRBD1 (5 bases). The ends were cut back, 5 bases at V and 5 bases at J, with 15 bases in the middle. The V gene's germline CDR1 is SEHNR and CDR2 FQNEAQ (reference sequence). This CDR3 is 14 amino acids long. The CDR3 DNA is TGTGCCAGCAGCGAAAAGACGGGGCCAACTGAAGCTTTCTTT. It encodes CASSEKTGPTEAFF.

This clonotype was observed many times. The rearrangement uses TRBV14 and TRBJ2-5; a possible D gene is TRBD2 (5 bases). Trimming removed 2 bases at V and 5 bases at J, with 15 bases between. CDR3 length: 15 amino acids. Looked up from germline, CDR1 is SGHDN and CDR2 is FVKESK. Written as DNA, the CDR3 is TGTGCCAGCAGCCAATACCGGGGTTGGTGGGAGACCCAGTACTTC. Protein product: CASSQYRGWWETQYF.

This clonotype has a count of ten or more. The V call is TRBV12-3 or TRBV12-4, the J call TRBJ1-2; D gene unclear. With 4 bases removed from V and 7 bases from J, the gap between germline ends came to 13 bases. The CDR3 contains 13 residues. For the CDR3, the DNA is TGTGCCAGCAGTTATTCTGGGCAGTCTGGCTACACCTTC. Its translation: CASSYSGQSGYTF.

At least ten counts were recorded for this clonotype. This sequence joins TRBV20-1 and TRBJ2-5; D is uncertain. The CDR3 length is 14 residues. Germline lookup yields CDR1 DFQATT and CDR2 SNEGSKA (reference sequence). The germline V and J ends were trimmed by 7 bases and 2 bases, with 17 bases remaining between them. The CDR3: CSGTPPITQETQYF. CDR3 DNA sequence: TGCAGTGGCACCCCCCCTATAACGCAAGAGACCCAGTACTTC.

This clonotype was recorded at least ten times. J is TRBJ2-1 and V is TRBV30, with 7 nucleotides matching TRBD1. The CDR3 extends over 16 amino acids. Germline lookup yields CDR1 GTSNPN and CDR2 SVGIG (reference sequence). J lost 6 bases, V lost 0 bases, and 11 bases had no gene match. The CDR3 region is CAWSVLFGTARNEQFF. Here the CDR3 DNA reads TGTGCCTGGAGTGTACTATTTGGGACAGCGCGCAATGAGCAGTTCTTC.

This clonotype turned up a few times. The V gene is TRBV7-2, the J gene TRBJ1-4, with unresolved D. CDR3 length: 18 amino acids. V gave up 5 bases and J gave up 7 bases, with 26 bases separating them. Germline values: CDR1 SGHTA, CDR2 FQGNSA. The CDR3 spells CASSQEWPSSLAPEKLFF. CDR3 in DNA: TGTGCCAGCAGCCAAGAGTGGCCCTCCTCTCTCGCCCCTGAAAAACTGTTTTTT.

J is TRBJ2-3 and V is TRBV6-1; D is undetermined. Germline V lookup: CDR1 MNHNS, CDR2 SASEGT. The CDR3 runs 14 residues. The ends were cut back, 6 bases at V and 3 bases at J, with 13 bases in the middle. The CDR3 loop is CASRTNRRTDTQYF. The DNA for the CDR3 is TGTGCCAGCAGGACAAATAGGCGGACAGATACGCAGTATTTT.

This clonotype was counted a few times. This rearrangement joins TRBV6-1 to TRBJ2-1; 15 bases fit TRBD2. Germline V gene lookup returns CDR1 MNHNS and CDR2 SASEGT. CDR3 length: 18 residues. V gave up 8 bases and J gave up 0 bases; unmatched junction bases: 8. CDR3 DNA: TGTGCCAGCTTGGGACTAGCGGGAGGTCGCAGCTCCTACAATGAGCAGTTCTTC. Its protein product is CASLGLAGGRSSYNEQFF.

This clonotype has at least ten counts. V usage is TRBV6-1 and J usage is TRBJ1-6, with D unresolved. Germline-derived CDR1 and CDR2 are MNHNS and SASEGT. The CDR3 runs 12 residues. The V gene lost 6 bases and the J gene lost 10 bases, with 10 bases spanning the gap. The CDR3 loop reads CASSFRGSPLHF. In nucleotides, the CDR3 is TGTGCCAGCAGCTTCCGGGGATCACCCCTCCACTTT.

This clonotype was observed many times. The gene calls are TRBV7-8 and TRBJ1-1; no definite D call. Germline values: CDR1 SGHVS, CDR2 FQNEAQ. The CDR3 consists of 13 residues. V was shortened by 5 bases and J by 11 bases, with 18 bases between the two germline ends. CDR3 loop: CASSGQAIGHAFF. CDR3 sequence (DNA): TGTGCCAGCAGCGGGCAGGCTATCGGGCATGCTTTCTTT. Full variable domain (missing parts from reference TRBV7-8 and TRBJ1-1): GAGVSQSPRYKVAKRGQDVALRCDPISGHVSLFWYQQALGQGPEFLTYFQNEAQLDKSGLPSDRFFAERPEGSVSTLKIQRTQQEDSAVYLCASSGQAIGHAFFGQGTRLTVV.

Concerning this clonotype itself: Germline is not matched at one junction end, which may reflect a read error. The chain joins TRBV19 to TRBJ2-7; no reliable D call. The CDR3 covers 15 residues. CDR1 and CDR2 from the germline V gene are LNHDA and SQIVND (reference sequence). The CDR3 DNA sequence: TGTGCCAGTAGTCTCGGTGACCTGGCAATCTACGAGCAGCACTTC. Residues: CASSLGDLAIYEQHF.

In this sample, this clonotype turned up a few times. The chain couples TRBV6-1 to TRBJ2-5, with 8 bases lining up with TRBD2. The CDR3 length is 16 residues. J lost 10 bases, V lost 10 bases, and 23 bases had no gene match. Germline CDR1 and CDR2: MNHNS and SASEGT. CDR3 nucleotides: TGTGCCACCGAACCCCTAAAGCGGGAGAGGGGATGGGACCAGTACTTC. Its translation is CATEPLKRERGWDQYF.